Shown below are 10 T cell receptor beta chains from a single sample sequenced in a study of post-analysis software for immune sequencing data. Unique molecular identifiers were present in the TCR beta cDNA libraries. TCRdb re-called the PCR reads through MiXCR, storing one row per CDR3 protein. The table has about 460,000 distinct CDR3 sequences, under 55% seen once. Study conclusions and caveats: Patients showed TRBV5-6, TRBV5-1 and TRBV20-1 among roughly 5 TRBV segments more frequent than in controls.

The antigens for these receptors are not known. What was sequenced was blood. Source of these receptors: a girl aged 10-17 years with multiple sclerosis.

The rearrangement joins TRBV25-1 to TRBJ2-3; the match to TRBD2 covers 11 bases. With 5 bases clipped from V and 2 bases from J, the junction kept 3 bases outside the gene matches. Germline V gene lookup returns CDR1 MGHDK and CDR2 SYGVNS. The CDR3 spans 15 residues. CDR3 sequence: CASSQLAGDTDTQYF. Here the CDR3 DNA reads TGTGCCAGCAGTCAACTAGCGGGAGACACAGATACGCAGTATTTT.

The CDR3 nucleotides read TGTGCCAGCAGCCAAGATTCAGAGAGGGGGAGCTGCACCTTC. Protein: CASSQDSERGSCTF. The chain uses TRBV3-1 and TRBJ1-2, with D possibly being TRBD1 (6 bases). V lost 0 bases, J lost 13 bases, and 18 bases lay in between. Germline V gene lookup returns CDR1 LGHDT and CDR2 YNNKEL (reference sequence). This CDR3 comprises 14 residues.

This clonotype showed up just a few times. The rearrangement joins TRBV20-1 to TRBJ1-5; D remains ambiguous. The V end lost 3 bases, the J end lost 0 bases, and 9 bases lay between the germline ends. Looked up from germline, CDR1 is DFQATT and CDR2 is SNEGSKA (reference sequence). The CDR3 totals 14 residues. CDR3 sequence reads: CSASRGSSNQPQHF. CDR3 in DNA: TGCAGTGCTAGCCGTGGAAGTAGCAATCAGCCCCAGCATTTT.

The chain couples TRBV7-2 to TRBJ2-7, with D uncertain. The J call could be wrong; TRBJ2-5 is a better fit for the DNA end. Per the germline V gene, CDR1 is SGHTA and CDR2 is FQGNSA. This CDR3 spans 14 amino acids. The CDR3: CASSPLGVRRTQYF. The CDR3 bases are TGTGCCAGCAGCCCCCTCGGAGTTCGGCGGACCCAGTACTTC.

This clonotype was seen more than once but under ten times. The chain recombines TRBV28 with TRBJ2-5; 8 nucleotides line up with TRBD1. The length of the CDR3 is 14 residues. Per the germline V gene, CDR1 is MDHEN and CDR2 is SYDVKM. The ends lost 4 bases at V and 11 bases at J; junction bases unmatched: 12. CDR3 in amino acids: CASSSHTRGQEQYF. CDR3 bases: TGTGCCAGCAGTTCCCATACCAGGGGGCAAGAGCAGTACTTC.

In this sample, this clonotype turned up once. V gene TRBV20-1 combines with J gene TRBJ2-3, with a tentative D call TRBD2 (6 bases). The CDR3 has 15 residues. The germline gives CDR1 DFQATT, CDR2 SNEGSKA (reference sequence). Trimming cost V 3 bases and J 2 bases, with 15 bases left between them. CDR3: CSASEVGGNTDTQYF. CDR3 DNA sequence: TGCAGTGCTAGTGAGGTGGGAGGCAACACAGATACGCAGTATTTT.

This clonotype is medium-sized in the sample. This chain links TRBV6-5 with TRBJ2-7, with TRBD1 matching 10 bases. The junction had 6 bases not matched to a gene; V was cut back by 4 bases and J by 6 bases. CDR1 is MNHEY, CDR2 SVGAGI, per germline. The length of the CDR3 is 14 residues. The CDR3, as DNA: TGTGCCAGCAGTTCGGCCGGGACAGGGGTCGAGCAGTACTTC. Protein product: CASSSAGTGVEQYF.

As concerns this clonotype: Relative to the germline gene, one junction end is altered; a read error may explain this. The chain has TRBV12-3 or TRBV12-4 and TRBJ2-7, with a weak D call TRBD1 (6 bases). The CDR3 has 12 residues. The chain's CDR3 is CASRTEGDEQYF. The CDR3, as DNA: TGCGCCAGCAGGACAGAAGGTGACGAGCAGTACTTC.

CDR3 nucleotide sequence: TGCAGTGCTAGTCGCGGCGGCCAAGAGACCCAGTACTTC. It is translated as CSASRGGQETQYF. The chain recombines TRBV20-1 with TRBJ2-5; D remains unclear. Trimming left V 3 bases short and J 1 base short, with 9 bases between. Germline CDR1 DFQATT, CDR2 SNEGSKA (reference sequence). The CDR3 spans 13 residues.

This clonotype has more than one count but fewer than ten. The rearrangement joins TRBV6-1 to TRBJ2-7; 7 nucleotides align to TRBD1. The CDR3 consists of 16 residues. J was trimmed by 2 bases and V by 0 bases; bases with no gene match: 7. Per germline, CDR1 MNHNS and CDR2 SASEGT. DNA for the CDR3: TGTGCCAGCAGTGAAGCGGGAATCGACAGGGCCTACGAGCAGTACTTC. Protein sequence: CASSEAGIDRAYEQYF.